The 18 T cell receptor beta chains in this list originate from one sample, sequenced in a study of blood T cell repertoires in COVID-19. The table came from immunoSEQ multiplex PCR; TCRdb's copy has only in-frame clones and leaves some out. The sample lists about 160,000 clones, 85% occurring once. The sequenced material came from peripheral blood. The receptors shown here come from a middle-aged man with acute or convalescent COVID-19.

The rearrangement uses TRBV19 and TRBJ1-5, with 7 bases fitting TRBD1. With 7 bases clipped from V and 6 bases from J, the junction kept 12 bases outside the gene matches. The CDR3 sequence is 15 residues long. Germline V lookup: CDR1 LNHDA, CDR2 SQIVND (reference sequence). The CDR3 DNA reads TGTGCCAGTATCTTGACAGGGAGTTCGGGTCAGCCCCAGCATTTT. Protein product: CASILTGSSGQPQHF. Combining the CDR3 with reference TRBV19 and TRBJ1-5 gives the whole variable domain DGGITQSPKYLFRKEGQNVTLSCEQNLNHDAMYWYRQDPGQGLRLIYYSQIVNDFQKGDIAEGYSVSREKKESFPLTVTSAQKNPTAFYLCASILTGSSGQPQHFGDGTRLSIL.

This chain uses TRBV7-2 with TRBJ1-1; possible D gene TRBD1, 6 bases. This CDR3 spans 16 amino acids. The V gene lost 5 bases and the J gene lost 2 bases, with 18 bases spanning the gap. Per germline, CDR1 SGHTA and CDR2 FQGNSA. CDR3: CASSLPRGGANTEAFF. The CDR3 DNA reads as TGTGCCAGCAGCCTCCCACGAGGGGGGGCTAACACTGAAGCTTTCTTT. Supplemented by reference TRBV7-2 and TRBJ1-1, the full variable domain reads GAGVSQSPSNKVTEKGKDVELRCDPISGHTALYWYRQSLGQGLEFLIYFQGNSAPDKSGLPSDRFSAERTGGSVSTLTIQRTQQEDSAVYLCASSLPRGGANTEAFFGQGTRLTVV.

The chain couples TRBV4-1 to TRBJ2-7, with 9 bases fitting TRBD2. With V trimmed by 0 bases and J by 3 bases, 9 bases remained unmatched. In germline, CDR1 is MGHRA, CDR2 YSYEKL. CDR3 length: 17 amino acids. The CDR3 here is CASSQEGVAGDRYEQYF. CDR3 nucleotides: TGCGCCAGCAGCCAAGAGGGGGTAGCGGGGGACCGCTACGAGCAGTACTTC.

This sequence joins TRBV28 and TRBJ1-4, with D uncertain. The CDR3 is made up of 16 amino acids. CDR1 is MDHEN and CDR2 is SYDVKM in the germline V gene. Trimming removed 5 bases at V and 8 bases at J, with 21 bases between. The CDR3 loop reads CASSTTTGAGGEKLFF. For the CDR3, the DNA is TGTGCCAGCAGTACTACAACTGGAGCAGGAGGGGAAAAACTGTTTTTT. The full variable domain, in which reference TRBV28 and TRBJ1-4 provide the parts outside the CDR3, is DVKVTQSSRYLVKRTGEKVFLECVQDMDHENMFWYRQDPGLGLRLIYFSYDVKMKEKGDIPEGYSVSREKKERFSLILESASTNQTSMYLCASSTTTGAGGEKLFFGSGTQLSVL.

The V call is TRBV19, the J call TRBJ1-6; possibly TRBD1 for D (5 bases). The CDR3 runs 14 residues. Between the trimmed V and J ends, which lost 3 bases and 7 bases, there was a span of 10 bases. The germline gives CDR1 LNHDA, CDR2 SQIVND (reference sequence). CDR3 in amino acids: CASSIQGKNSPLHF. The CDR3 DNA reads TGTGCCAGTAGTATCCAGGGTAAAAATTCACCCCTCCACTTT.

The chain is built from TRBV27 and TRBJ2-2, with no clear D. The CDR3 sequence is 15 residues long. Trimming cost V 4 bases and J 1 base, with 10 bases left between them. The germline V gene has CDR1 MNHEY and CDR2 SMNVEV (reference sequence). CDR3 loop: CASSSAEKNTGELFF. CDR3 nucleotides: TGTGCCAGCAGTTCGGCGGAAAAGAACACCGGGGAGCTGTTTTTT.

The V and J genes are TRBV5-1 and TRBJ2-2; D may be TRBD2 (5 bases). CDR1 SGHRS and CDR2 YFSETQ come from the germline V gene. The CDR3 totals 15 residues. Trimming left V 4 bases short and J 6 bases short, with 16 bases between. CDR3 coding DNA: TGCGCCAGCAGCGCCAGGACTCAGAAGGCCGGGGAGCTGTTTTTT. Amino acids: CASSARTQKAGELFF. Together with reference TRBV5-1 and TRBJ2-2, the CDR3 gives the full variable domain: KAGVTQTPRYLIKTRGQQVTLSCSPISGHRSVSWYQQTPGQGLQFLFEYFSETQRNKGNFPGRFSGRQFSNSRSEMNVSTLELGDSALYLCASSARTQKAGELFFGEGSRLTVL.

The V gene is TRBV10-3, the J gene TRBJ1-1; no clear D. Trimming took 2 bases from V and 5 from J, leaving 18 bases between them. This CDR3 has 16 amino acids. The germline gives CDR1 ENHRY, CDR2 SYGVKD. CDR3 sequence reads: CAISEPGYGSRTEAFF. DNA of the CDR3: TGTGCCATCAGTGAGCCTGGGTACGGGAGTAGAACTGAAGCTTTCTTT.

This clone was seen a few times. The chain combines TRBV5-1 with TRBJ1-6, with TRBD1 matching over 10 bases. CDR1 and CDR2 (germline): SGHRS, YFSETQ. The CDR3 is 16 residues long. With 4 bases clipped from V and 7 bases from J, the junction kept 8 bases outside the gene matches. CDR3 amino acids: CASSLTGGEINSPLHF. Here the CDR3 DNA reads TGCGCCAGCAGCCTGACAGGGGGCGAGATAAATTCACCCCTCCACTTT.

This clone turned up a few times. This chain joins TRBV19 and TRBJ1-2, with D possibly being TRBD1 (6 bases). The CDR3 is 12 residues long. The V gene lost 5 bases and the J gene lost 4 bases, with 8 bases spanning the gap. The germline gives CDR1 LNHDA, CDR2 SQIVND (reference sequence). CDR3 DNA sequence: TGTGCCAGTAGTGACAGGCCCTATGGCTACACCTTC. Amino acids: CASSDRPYGYTF. Drawing the rest from reference TRBV19 and TRBJ1-2, the complete variable domain is DGGITQSPKYLFRKEGQNVTLSCEQNLNHDAMYWYRQDPGQGLRLIYYSQIVNDFQKGDIAEGYSVSREKKESFPLTVTSAQKNPTAFYLCASSDRPYGYTFGSGTRLTVV.

The rearrangement links TRBV5-1 to TRBJ2-1; D is unclear. The CDR3 loop spans 13 amino acids. The V gene's germline CDR1 is SGHRS and CDR2 YFSETQ. Trimming stripped 5 bases from V and 7 bases from J, with 13 bases between. CDR3 amino acids: CASSVLFGNEQFF. In nucleotides, the CDR3 is TGCGCCAGCAGTGTACTCTTCGGTAATGAGCAGTTCTTC.

This clone has just one count. J is TRBJ2-2 and V is TRBV10-3; D may be TRBD1 (6 bases). The CDR3 is 16 residues long. V was pared by 11 bases and J by 6 bases, with 25 bases between. Per the germline V gene, CDR1 is ENHRY and CDR2 is SYGVKD. CDR3 bases: TGTGCCTCCTCAGGGGTGAGCGCATTAGGGTCCGGGGAGCTGTTTTTT. Translation gives CASSGVSALGSGELFF.

The genes are TRBV7-2 and TRBJ1-1; D ambiguous. Germline values: CDR1 SGHTA, CDR2 FQGNSA. Trimming took 1 base from V and 1 from J, leaving 4 bases between them. The CDR3 sequence is 13 residues long. The chain's CDR3 is CASSLVRNTEAFF. The CDR3 bases are TGTGCCAGCAGCTTAGTGAGGAACACTGAAGCTTTCTTT.

The chain employs TRBV19 and TRBJ1-5; D gene ambiguous. V dropped 0 bases and J dropped 1 base, with 16 bases sitting between them. The CDR3 has 18 residues. Germline-derived CDR1 and CDR2 are LNHDA and SQIVND (reference sequence). CDR3 bases: TGTGCCAGTAGTATAGATCCGGACTTAGGTGTAAGCAATCAGCCCCAGCATTTT. Protein: CASSIDPDLGVSNQPQHF.

The chain is built from TRBV9 and TRBJ1-2; 7 bases map to TRBD1. Germline V gives CDR1 SGDLS, CDR2 YYNGEE. Trimming at V came to 3 bases and at J to 5 bases, leaving 10 bases not matched to a gene. The CDR3 has 15 amino acids. Here the CDR3 DNA reads TGTGCCAGCAGCGCCGAAGACAGGGCTCCTTATGGCTACACCTTC. Its protein is CASSAEDRAPYGYTF.

The chain recombines TRBV5-5 with TRBJ1-1; no reliable D call. Germline CDR1 and CDR2: SGHKS and YYEKEE (reference sequence). The CDR3 contains 14 residues. Trimming pared 7 bases from V and 2 bases from J, leaving 15 bases between. The CDR3 is CASRVAAVNTEAFF. The CDR3 DNA reads as TGTGCCAGCCGGGTCGCGGCCGTTAACACTGAAGCTTTCTTT.

This clone was seen once. This chain connects TRBV4-1 to TRBJ2-7, with TRBD2 as a possible D gene (7 bases). The CDR3 contains 16 residues. Germline V gene data show CDR1 as MGHRA and CDR2 as YSYEKL. V was shortened by 4 bases and J by 5 bases, with 21 bases between the two germline ends. CDR3 in amino acids: CASSPVGDGGGDEQYF. The CDR3 bases are TGCGCCAGCAGCCCAGTGGGGGATGGGGGGGGCGACGAGCAGTACTTC.

The chain links TRBV19 to TRBJ1-3, with a possible D match to TRBD1 (5 bases). The CDR3 consists of 14 residues. CDR1 is LNHDA and CDR2 is SQIVND in the germline V gene (reference sequence). V lost 5 bases and J lost 3, with 11 bases in between. CDR3 sequence reads: CASSSGEGGNTIYF. CDR3 in DNA: TGTGCCAGTAGTTCGGGGGAAGGTGGAAACACCATATATTTT. Variable domain in full (rest from reference TRBV19 and TRBJ1-3): DGGITQSPKYLFRKEGQNVTLSCEQNLNHDAMYWYRQDPGQGLRLIYYSQIVNDFQKGDIAEGYSVSREKKESFPLTVTSAQKNPTAFYLCASSSGEGGNTIYFGEGSWLTVV.